This T cell receptor (beta chain) was captured in a study of response to subunit inactivated influenza vaccine. In germline, CDR1 is SGHRS, CDR2 YFSETQ. This CDR3 is 15 amino acids long. The V gene lost 4 bases and the J gene lost 5 bases, with 18 bases spanning the gap. TCRdb passed the RT-PCR reads through MiXCR, listing each CDR3 protein once. The sample carries more than 150,000 distinct CDR3 sequences, 7.5% to 10% recorded once. To note about this clonotype: Its antigen remains unknown.

Overall study results and limits: The authors suggested that every seasonal influenza vaccination recruits few new T cells.

Material: non-naive T cells sorted from PBMCs, obtained on the day of vaccination. The chain joins TRBV5-1 to TRBJ1-2; a possible D gene is TRBD1 (5 bases). The clonotype was recovered from a man between 45 and 60 years old who received an inactivated influenza vaccine. CDR3 sequence (DNA): TGCGCCAGCAGCCCGTCGGGAAGTAAGGGGTATGGCTACACCTTC. It codes for CASSPSGSKGYGYTF.